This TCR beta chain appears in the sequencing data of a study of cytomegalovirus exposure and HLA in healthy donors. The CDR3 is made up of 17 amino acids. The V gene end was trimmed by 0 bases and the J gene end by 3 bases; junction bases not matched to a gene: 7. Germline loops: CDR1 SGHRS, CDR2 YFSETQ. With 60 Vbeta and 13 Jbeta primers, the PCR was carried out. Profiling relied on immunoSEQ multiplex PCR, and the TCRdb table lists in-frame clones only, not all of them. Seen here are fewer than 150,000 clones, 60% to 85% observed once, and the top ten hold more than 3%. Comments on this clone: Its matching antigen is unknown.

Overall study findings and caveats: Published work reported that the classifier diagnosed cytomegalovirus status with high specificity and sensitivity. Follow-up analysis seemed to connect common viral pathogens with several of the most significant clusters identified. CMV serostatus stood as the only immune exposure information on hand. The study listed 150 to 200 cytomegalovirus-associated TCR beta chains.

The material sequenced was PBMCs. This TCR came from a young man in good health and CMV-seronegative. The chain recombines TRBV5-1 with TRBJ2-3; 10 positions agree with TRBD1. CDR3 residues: CASSLARGDRGTDTQYF. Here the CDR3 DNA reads TGCGCCAGCAGCTTGGCCAGGGGGGACAGGGGAACAGATACGCAGTATTTT.